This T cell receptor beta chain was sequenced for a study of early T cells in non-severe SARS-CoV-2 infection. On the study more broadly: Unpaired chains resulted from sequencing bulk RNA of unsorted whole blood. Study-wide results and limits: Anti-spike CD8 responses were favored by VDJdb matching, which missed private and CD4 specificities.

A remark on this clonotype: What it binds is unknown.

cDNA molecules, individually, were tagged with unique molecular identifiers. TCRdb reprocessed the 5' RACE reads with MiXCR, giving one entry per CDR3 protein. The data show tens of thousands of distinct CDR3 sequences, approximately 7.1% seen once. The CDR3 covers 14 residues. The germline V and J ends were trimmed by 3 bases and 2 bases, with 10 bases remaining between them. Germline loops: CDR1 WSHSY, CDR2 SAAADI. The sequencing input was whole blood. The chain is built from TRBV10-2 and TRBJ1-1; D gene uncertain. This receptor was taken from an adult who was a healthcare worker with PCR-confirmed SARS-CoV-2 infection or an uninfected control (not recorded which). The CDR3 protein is CASSDGQVNTEAFF. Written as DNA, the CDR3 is TGCGCCAGCAGTGACGGGCAGGTTAACACTGAAGCTTTCTTT.